These T cell receptor beta chains were read from a single sample in a study of blood T cell repertoires in COVID-19. TCRdb's copy holds only in-frame clones and misses some; the assay was immunoSEQ multiplex PCR. The sample holds roughly 120,000 clones, about 75% seen once. The sample comprised peripheral blood. These TCRs come from an elderly woman with active or convalescent COVID-19. Each CDR3 is given with its conserved first and last residue. The D gene is left open where the match is weak. Only part of the rows carry a size: once, few, many, or a class if the clone is expanded.

len	abundance	j_gene	d_gene	v_gene	CDR3aa	CDR3nt
15	.	TRBJ2-1	.	TRBV7-2	CASSLGTLSYNEQFF	TGTGCCAGCAGCCTGGGGACATTGAGCTACAATGAGCAGTTCTTC
14	.	TRBJ1-5	.	TRBV2	CASSQTTSNQPQHF	TGTGCCAGCAGTCAGACAACTAGCAATCAGCCCCAGCATTTT
16	few	TRBJ2-2	TRBD2	TRBV7-9	CASSPLAGGRTGELFF	TGTGCCAGCAGCCCTCTAGCGGGCGGACGGACCGGGGAGCTGTTTTTT
14	.	TRBJ2-3	TRBD1	TRBV5-1	CASSSGQGTDTQYF	TGCGCCAGCAGCTCGGGACAGGGGACAGATACGCAGTATTTT
13	.	TRBJ2-1	.	TRBV5-1	CASSSGHSDEQFF	TGCGCCAGCAGCTCGGGACATTCTGATGAGCAGTTCTTC
15	once	TRBJ2-2	.	TRBV19	CASRTMDRTYGELFF	TGTGCCAGTAGGACCATGGACAGAACCTACGGGGAGCTGTTTTTT
15	.	TRBJ2-3	TRBD1	TRBV5-1	CASRSGQGGTDTQYF	TGCGCCAGCAGATCCGGACAGGGGGGAACAGATACGCAGTATTTT
16	once	TRBJ1-5	.	TRBV28	CASSTSGGMLNQPQHF	TGTGCCAGCAGTACCTCTGGGGGGATGCTCAATCAGCCCCAGCATTTT
15	few	TRBJ2-2	TRBD1	TRBV10-3	CAIRAWDRLSGELFF	TGTGCCATCAGGGCCTGGGACAGGTTGTCCGGGGAGCTGTTTTTT
15	.	TRBJ2-5	TRBD1	TRBV2	CASSSERTGQETQYF	TGTGCCAGCAGTTCGGAGAGGACAGGACAAGAGACCCAGTACTTC
16	.	TRBJ2-3	TRBD1	TRBV28	CASSLFLGQGTDTQYF	TGTGCCAGCAGTTTATTTCTGGGACAGGGCACAGATACGCAGTATTTT
15	.	TRBJ1-3	.	TRBV25-1	CASRDDRNSGNTIYF	TGTGCCAGCAGGGACGACAGAAACTCTGGAAACACCATATATTTT
14	.	TRBJ1-1	.	TRBV5-1	CASSLVGRNTEAFF	TGCGCCAGCAGCTTGGTGGGGAGGAACACTGAAGCTTTCTTT
15	.	TRBJ2-7	.	TRBV11-1	CASRKTHLDTYEQYF	TGTGCCAGCAGGAAGACCCACTTAGACACCTACGAGCAGTACTTC
15	.	TRBJ2-7	TRBD1	TRBV4-1	CASSLGTGGTYEQYF	TGCGCCAGCAGCCTCGGGACAGGGGGCACTTACGAGCAGTACTTC
13	few	TRBJ1-5	TRBD1	TRBV3-1/TRBV3-2	CASSLGQNQPQHF	TGTGCCAGCAGCCTGGGACAGAATCAGCCCCAGCATTTT
14	.	TRBJ1-4	TRBD1	TRBV5-1	CASRNRGTNEKLFF	TGCGCCAGCAGGAACAGGGGAACTAATGAAAAACTGTTTTTT
13	.	TRBJ1-1	TRBD1	TRBV6-5	CASSRDSYTEAFF	TGTGCCAGCAGTCGGGACAGCTACACTGAAGCTTTCTTT
12	.	TRBJ2-1	TRBD2	TRBV6-2/TRBV6-3	CASSSTSGRRFF	TGTGCCAGCAGTTCCACTAGCGGGAGGCGGTTCTTC
17	.	TRBJ2-2	TRBD1	TRBV5-5	CASSSAATQGAGGELFF	TGTGCCAGCAGCTCAGCCGCAACCCAGGGGGCGGGCGGGGAGCTGTTTTTT
13	.	TRBJ1-2	.	TRBV24-1	CATSGGGDYGYTF	TGTGCCACGTCTGGGGGAGGCGACTATGGCTACACCTTC
16	.	TRBJ1-5	.	TRBV19	CASSKDPRDTNQPQHF	TGTGCCAGTAGTAAGGACCCCCGGGACACAAATCAGCCCCAGCATTTT
14	.	TRBJ1-1	.	TRBV6-5	CASSRVGGNTEAFF	TGTGCCAGCAGTCGCGTCGGGGGAAACACTGAAGCTTTCTTT
17	.	TRBJ2-7	TRBD2	TRBV2	CASNDGYGTSGRREQYF	TGTGCCAGCAACGACGGGTACGGGACTAGCGGGAGGAGGGAGCAGTACTTC
15	.	TRBJ1-1	TRBD1	TRBV11-2	CASSLGTGGRTEAFF	TGTGCCAGCAGCTTAGGGACAGGGGGCCGGACTGAAGCTTTCTTT